This is a list of T cell receptor beta chains from one sample in a study of cytomegalovirus exposure and HLA in healthy donors. Sequenced by immunoSEQ multiplex PCR; TCRdb stores in-frame clones only, minus some. The sample yields fewer than 120,000 clones, around 80% seen once. The sample taken for sequencing was PBMCs. The receptors were gathered from a man aged 30 to 45 in good health and CMV-seropositive. Each CDR3 is given with its conserved first and last residue. The D gene is left open where the match is weak. Clone sizes are given selectively: once, few, many, or a class where the clone is expanded.

>TRBD1|TRBJ2-7|-|TRBV7-7
TGTGCTAGCAGCTTAGCGCAGGGGGATTACGAGCAGTACTTC
CASSLAQGDYEQYF
>-|TRBJ2-7|few|TRBV5-1
TGCGCCAGCAGCCCTGAGCTAGCCCGCTCCTACGAGCAGTACTTC
CASSPELARSYEQYF
>-|TRBJ2-7|-|TRBV19
TGTGCCAGTAGTATTGACATCTCCTACGAGCAGTACTTC
CASSIDISYEQYF
>TRBD2|TRBJ2-7|-|TRBV4-3
TGCGCCAGCAGCCAAGCTGTTCCAACGTCTAGCGGGGGGACTATCTCCTACGAGCAGTACTTC
CASSQAVPTSSGGTISYEQYF
>TRBD1|TRBJ2-7|-|TRBV10-3
TGTGCCATCAATGAGCCGGGACAGGGATTGGACGAGCAGTACTTC
CAINEPGQGLDEQYF
>-|TRBJ1-1|-|TRBV5-1
TGCGCCAGCAGCTTGTGGGGGCCAAACACTGAAGCTTTCTTT
CASSLWGPNTEAFF
>-|TRBJ2-5|-|TRBV5-6
TGTGCCAGCAGCCCCCGAGTGTACAGGGAACGAGGAGAGACCCAGTACTTC
CASSPRVYRERGETQYF
>TRBD2|TRBJ2-5|-|TRBV2
TGTGCCAGCAGGGACAGCGGGGGCGCCGGGGAGACCCAGTACTTC
CASRDSGGAGETQYF
>-|TRBJ1-1|once|TRBV6-5
TGTGCCAGCAGTTACTCATTCAGGGGGAACACTGAAGCTTTCTTT
CASSYSFRGNTEAFF
>-|TRBJ2-5|-|TRBV12-5
TGTGCTAGTGGTGCCGGGGTCCAAGAGACCCAGTACTTC
CASGAGVQETQYF
>-|TRBJ1-1|few|TRBV2
TGTGCCAGCAGTGGGAGAGGTGAAGCTTTCTTT
CASSGRGEAFF
>-|TRBJ1-3|few|TRBV19
TGTGCCAGTAGTATGGTGCAGTCCTCTGGAAACACCATATATTTT
CASSMVQSSGNTIYF
>-|TRBJ1-5|-|TRBV27
TGTGCCAGCAGTCCCAGGGTGGGTCAGCCCCAGCATTTT
CASSPRVGQPQHF
>-|TRBJ2-1|-|TRBV11-2
TGTGCCAGCAGCTTGGGGACTGAAAATGAGCAGTTCTTC
CASSLGTENEQFF
>-|TRBJ1-3|-|TRBV4-3
TGCGCCAGCAGCCAGCAGACAGGCTCTGGAAACACCATATATTTT
CASSQQTGSGNTIYF
>TRBD1|TRBJ2-5|once|TRBV10-3
TGTGCCATAGGGACAGGGAGGGTCCAAGAGACCCAGTACTTC
CAIGTGRVQETQYF
>-|TRBJ2-1|-|TRBV9
TGTGCCAGCAGCACCCGGGGTGGGGAATACAATGAGCAGTTCTTC
CASSTRGGEYNEQFF
>TRBD1|TRBJ1-6|few|TRBV5-6
TGTGCCAGCAGCTTGTGGGACAGGGGTTCACCCCTCCACTTT
CASSLWDRGSPLHF
>TRBD2|TRBJ2-5|-|TRBV11-2
TGTGCCAGCAGCCGCGGGCAGAGGAGCGGGGTACAGGAGACCCAGTACTTC
CASSRGQRSGVQETQYF
>TRBD1|TRBJ1-2|-|TRBV30
TGTGCCTGGCAGACAGGGGGCGATGGCTACACCTTC
CAWQTGGDGYTF
>TRBD1|TRBJ1-1|few|TRBV7-2
TGTGCCAGCAGCAGGACAGGGGAAATGAACACTGAAGCTTTCTTT
CASSRTGEMNTEAFF
>-|TRBJ2-7|-|TRBV5-4
TGTGCCAGCAGCTCGACCGGGACTGCAGGGTACGAGCAGTACTTC
CASSSTGTAGYEQYF
>-|TRBJ2-7|-|TRBV14
TGTGCCAGCAGCCAACCACCCTTACGAGGGATTGTTGGCTACGAGCAGTACTTC
CASSQPPLRGIVGYEQYF
>-|TRBJ1-5|-|TRBV27
TGTGCCAGCAGGGTGAACGCGGCTGTTCAGCCCCAGCATTTT
CASRVNAAVQPQHF
>-|TRBJ2-5|-|TRBV7-2
TGTGCCAGCAGCTTAGTCAGGCTCCAAGAGACCCAGTACTTC
CASSLVRLQETQYF
>-|TRBJ2-4|-|TRBV20-1
TGCAGTGCTAGACGGGAAAACATTCAGTACTTC
CSARRENIQYF
>TRBD2|TRBJ2-2|-|TRBV29-1
TGCAGCGTACCGGGACTAGCGGGGGGGCCGGGGACCGGGGAGCTGTTTTTT
CSVPGLAGGPGTGELFF
>-|TRBJ2-1|-|TRBV11-2
TGTGCCAGCAGCCTCAACTGGGAGCAGTTCTTC
CASSLNWEQFF
>-|TRBJ2-6|-|TRBV5-8
TGTGCCAGCAGCTTGGACAGGGCTGGCCCTGGGGCCAACGTCCTGACTTTC
CASSLDRAGPGANVLTF